The 8 T cell receptor beta chains given below trace back to one sample, sequenced in a study of OX40 agonist ivuxolimab in advanced cancers. Using immunoSEQ multiplex PCR, the repertoire was profiled, and TCRdb retains in-frame clones only, with some absent. Here the sample spans around 37,000 clones, 80% to 90% being singletons. Sequenced here: CD4+ or CD8+ T cells sorted from blood, sampled in a trial of the OX40 agonist ivuxolimab. These receptors originate from an adult with an advanced solid tumor such as melanoma, head and neck, liver or kidney cancer.

V usage is TRBV28 and J usage is TRBJ2-1; 11 bases are shared with TRBD2. The CDR3 extends over 20 amino acids. CDR1 and CDR2 from the germline V gene are MDHEN and SYDVKM. Trimming took 5 bases from V and 0 from J; bases not matched to a gene: 15. CDR3 residues: CASSTTWGGTSGGSYNEQFF. As DNA, the CDR3 is TGTGCCAGCAGTACCACCTGGGGGGGCACTAGCGGGGGCTCCTACAATGAGCAGTTCTTC. The variable domain in full, completed from reference TRBV28 and TRBJ2-1, reads DVKVTQSSRYLVKRTGEKVFLECVQDMDHENMFWYRQDPGLGLRLIYFSYDVKMKEKGDIPEGYSVSREKKERFSLILESASTNQTSMYLCASSTTWGGTSGGSYNEQFFGPGTRLTVL.

This chain joins TRBV9 and TRBJ2-2, with D possibly TRBD1 on 6 matching bases. The germline V gene encodes CDR1 SGDLS and CDR2 YYNGEE. The CDR3 loop spans 15 amino acids. V was shortened by 2 bases and J by 5 bases, with 13 bases between the two germline ends. In DNA form, the CDR3 reads TGTGCCAGCAGCGTTAGGACAGAGAATACCGGGGAGCTGTTTTTT. As protein: CASSVRTENTGELFF.

This rearrangement joins TRBV7-9 to TRBJ1-2; D uncertain. The CDR3 has 13 amino acids. Germline lookup yields CDR1 SEHNR and CDR2 FQNEAQ (reference sequence). Trimming took 1 base from V and 2 from J, leaving 5 bases between them. The chain's CDR3 is CASSLGQNYGYTF. The DNA of the CDR3 is TGTGCCAGCAGCTTAGGGCAGAACTATGGCTACACCTTC.

V gene TRBV7-9 combines with J gene TRBJ2-6; possible D gene TRBD1, 6 bases. CDR3 size: 17 residues. Germline CDR1 SEHNR, CDR2 FQNEAQ (reference sequence). With 4 bases removed from V and 0 bases from J, the gap between germline ends came to 13 bases. The CDR3 region has the DNA TGTGCCAGCAGCTCGGGGACACACTTCTCTGGGGCCAACGTCCTGACTTTC. It translates to CASSSGTHFSGANVLTF.

A single count supports this clone. The chain has TRBV4-3 and TRBJ2-2, with TRBD2 matching 10 bases. The trim removed 0 bases at V and 6 bases at J, leaving 7 bases unmatched. The CDR3 runs to 17 residues. Per the germline V gene, CDR1 is LGHNA and CDR2 is YSLEER. The CDR3 sequence is CASSQDPPSGRPGELFF. CDR3 nucleotide sequence: TGCGCCAGCAGCCAAGATCCCCCTAGCGGGAGACCCGGGGAGCTGTTTTTT.

The rearrangement uses TRBV10-3 and TRBJ2-5, with 8 bases matching TRBD2. The trim removed 2 bases at V and 2 bases at J, leaving 1 base unmatched. The CDR3 covers 14 residues. From germline, CDR1 is ENHRY and CDR2 SYGVKD. CDR3 DNA: TGTGCCATCAGTGAGACTAGCGGTCAAGAGACCCAGTACTTC. Translated: CAISETSGQETQYF.

This clone has a handful of counts. The chain employs TRBV28 and TRBJ2-7, with D tentatively TRBD2 (6 bases). Germline CDR1 and CDR2: MDHEN and SYDVKM. V gave up 1 base and J gave up 4 bases, with 26 bases separating them. The CDR3 has 19 amino acids. For the CDR3, the DNA is TGTGCCAGCAGTTTATTAACCCCCCAACTAGCTGTAAGACTGTACGAGCAGTACTTC. Protein product: CASSLLTPQLAVRLYEQYF.

This clone was seen a handful of times. V and J are TRBV7-8 and TRBJ2-5, with D possibly TRBD1 on 6 matching bases. This CDR3 comprises 16 residues. V was pared by 4 bases and J by 2 bases, with 17 bases between. CDR1 is SGHVS and CDR2 is FQNEAQ in the germline V gene. The DNA of the CDR3 is TGTGCCAGCAGCTCTCCCCTCCGACAGGCTCAAGAGACCCAGTACTTC. As protein: CASSSPLRQAQETQYF.